This TCR beta chain came from a study of T cell clonotyping in hematopoietic cell transplantation. The CDR3 consists of 15 residues. Germline lookup yields CDR1 SGHTA and CDR2 FQGNSA. Trimming shortened V by 5 bases and J by 4 bases, and 17 bases separated the two germline ends. Method: immunoSEQ multiplex PCR; TCRdb's copy keeps in-frame clones and lacks some. Of 29,000 or so clones in the sample, 80% to 95% are singletons; the top ten hold roughly 10%. Blood collection times were about day -28 and days 30, 100, 180 posttransplant. V gene TRBV7-2 combines with J gene TRBJ1-2; a possible D gene is TRBD1 (5 bases). This clonotype originated in a female patient in her 50s who had an allogeneic stem cell transplant from a related donor, so the T cells may come from the graft donor. Some clones in this sample may be carry-over from other donors' samples. The specimen comprised PBMCs, sampled 100 days after allogeneic stem cell transplant. DNA of the CDR3: TGTGCCAGCAGCCCCGAGGGGCAGCCCATCTATGGCTACACCTTC. Residues: CASSPEGQPIYGYTF.